The rows below give T cell receptor beta chains drawn from one sample of a study of T cells expressing NK-cell markers. From its re-call of the 5' RACE reads, TCRdb lists each CDR3 protein once, without DNA. In all, the sample yields hundreds of thousands of distinct CDR3 sequences. Material for sequencing was blood T cells: a sorted CD56 or NKG2C T cell subset, CD4+ or CD8+ T cells, or bulk PBMC T cells (not recorded which). The receptors stem from a man between 18 and 35 years old in good health. The CDR3 runs from the conserved cysteine through the conserved F or W.

V gene,J gene,CDR3 protein
TRBV27,TRBJ2-7,CASSPGGTYEQYF
TRBV6-5,TRBJ1-2,CASSYTFNYGYTF
TRBV6-1,TRBJ1-1,CASSQGFTEAFF
TRBV20-1,TRBJ2-1,CSARDYVEGRYNEQFF
TRBV7-9,TRBJ2-1,CASSSTYGTGSNEQFF
TRBV12-3/TRBV12-4,TRBJ2-3,CASSLSGRQDTQYF
TRBV28,TRBJ2-7,CASSRTPGLVNEQYF
TRBV5-5,TRBJ1-2,CASSLVSGSPLKFRGYTF
TRBV6-1,TRBJ2-1,CASLSGLALNEQFF
TRBV12-3/TRBV12-4,TRBJ2-2,CASSLSAGGAGELFF
TRBV6-1,TRBJ2-3,CASRRVDTQYF
TRBV7-2,TRBJ2-7,CASSYDPGLADEQYF
TRBV4-2,TRBJ1-5,CASSHGDRGLDQPQHF
TRBV4-1,TRBJ2-3,CASSQVGLAATDTQYF
TRBV5-1,TRBJ2-1,CASIPLPYGSNNEQFF
TRBV28,TRBJ2-7,CASSPLTSGDSYEQYF
TRBV27,TRBJ2-1,CASSQAARISYNEQFF
TRBV5-1,TRBJ2-2,CASAYEGLAGGPHTGELFF
TRBV11-3,TRBJ2-1,CASSLMPGTGGRYEQFF
TRBV6-2/TRBV6-3,TRBJ2-1,CASSAPTIAWDEQFF
TRBV7-9,TRBJ2-6,CASTPGKSFGANVLTF
TRBV5-1,TRBJ2-4,CASSFGLAATLAKNIQYF
TRBV7-9,TRBJ2-7,CASRSVGTGSYEQYF
TRBV20-1,TRBJ2-1,CSARDLAEYNEQFF
TRBV12-3/TRBV12-4,TRBJ2-1,CASSGTVDNEQFF
TRBV11-1,TRBJ2-1,CASSLLPSGRSSSYNEQFF
TRBV25-1,TRBJ1-5,CASSEAGGIDQPQHF
TRBV11-3,TRBJ2-1,CASSSGAKQFF
TRBV29-1,TRBJ1-2,CSVERQGGRGYTF
TRBV6-1,TRBJ1-1,CASSWGPQVRTEAFF
TRBV7-2,TRBJ2-1,CASSPTGNYNEQFF
TRBV30,TRBJ2-5,CASDKREGTQYF
TRBV7-2,TRBJ2-2,CASSLVGKAGAGELFF
TRBV5-1,TRBJ2-5,CASSSTGRSETQYF
TRBV7-2,TRBJ2-5,CASSSRDRNQETQYF
TRBV5-1,TRBJ2-1,CASSLVDGSWGMIHNEQFF
TRBV24-1,TRBJ2-7,CATEARKGEAYEQYF
TRBV30,TRBJ2-1,CALDRGQGEQFF
TRBV6-5,TRBJ2-2,CASSPRPLYTGELFF
TRBV20-1,TRBJ2-5,CSAPVVRGGGATQYF
TRBV20-1,TRBJ2-1,CSAGLNNEQFF
TRBV5-5,TRBJ1-1,CASSLQGSTEAFF
TRBV12-3/TRBV12-4,TRBJ2-1,CASGSPGQSYNEQFF
TRBV4-1,TRBJ1-1,CASSQAQPFMNTEAFF
TRBV29-1,TRBJ2-7,CSVPGRGLYEQYF
TRBV5-1,TRBJ2-5,CASSSGSVQETQYF
TRBV3-1,TRBJ2-7,CASSQEQGYSWEQYF
TRBV24-1,TRBJ2-1,CATSDLERDVGGHEQFF
TRBV5-6,TRBJ2-3,CASSHGTYTDTQYF
TRBV18,TRBJ2-1,CASSPRRVESSYNEQFF
TRBV6-5,TRBJ2-2,CASSSPNLAGHNTGELFF
TRBV5-1,TRBJ2-3,CASSLGAEADTQYF
TRBV6-1,TRBJ2-1,CASSPGPAGEQFF
TRBV4-2,TRBJ2-7,CASSQAAQGAVEQYF
TRBV20-1,TRBJ2-2,CSARGGLPNTGELFF